Below, one T cell receptor beta chain is given with its context. This clone was found a few times. What antigen it recognizes has not been identified. The sample holds no much larger clone one base away, and base qualities are not on file. Different DNA sequences within this sample yield the same CDR3. The entire isolated RNA was reverse transcribed using the High Capacity cDNA Reverse Transcription Kit, and thus expressed TCRB transcripts were sequenced. Deep immunoSEQ sequencing was performed on naive, central memory and regulatory T cell samples, with an average of around 3.4 million total reads per sample. Sorted cells were lysed in RLT buffer and RNA was extracted with DNase-treated RNeasy Micro or Mini kits, depending on cell number. Each cell subset was processed on its own to prevent cross-contamination, while patient and healthy donor samples were processed together. Using the immunoSEQ multiplex PCR, TCRB sequences were amplified from cDNA into 87-bp fragments spanning the CDR3 region. Sequencing of the amplicons was performed on the Illumina HiSeq platform. The paper's processing steps were these. PCR bias was corrected computationally using synthetic template baselines, and reads within Hamming distance 2 were collapsed, with unmergeable singletons discarded. By aligning reads against IMGT, V, D and J genes, CDR3 length, and insertions or deletions at six rearrangement sites were assigned. Within each subset, clonotype counts were normalized to sorted cell number, after which true diversity and Gini coefficients were computed with the tcR R package. The overlap coefficient, calculated on TCRB nucleotide sequences, was used to measure repertoire sharing. Out-of-frame TCRB sequences from naive cells were analyzed to stand in for the pre-selection repertoire. TCRdb obtained this table from immuneACCESS and retained in-frame rearrangements with V and J assigned. These tables miss some clones; where compared with another copy, unresolved V genes account for less than half of the shortfall, and the remainder is unexplained. The DNA gave D and trimming, while V, J and clone size come from that table. The sample table shows hundreds of thousands of clones, and over 11% are seen once. The ten biggest clones cover just under 0.04% of the sample.

These data come from a study of beta chain features in type 1 diabetes (dated by TCRdb to 2017 to 2018). Notes on the research overall: Mean age, gender distribution, total cell number and subset yield were not different between patients and healthy donors. Whereas all 30 or so donors provided naive and central memory subsets, regulatory and stem cell-like memory subsets were isolated from just 8 patients and roughly eight healthy donors. In the study, recently diagnosed type 1 diabetes patients and matched healthy donors were compared on the TCRB repertoires of their sorted circulating CD4+ T cell subsets. A total of around 110,000,000 sorted cells were examined across all samples, and RNA yield correlated strongly with the number of cells per subset.

A single peripheral blood draw of roughly 0.11 L on average was collected from each donor into heparinised tubes. A BD FACSAria II and a panel including CD45RO, CCR7, CD25, CD127, CD95 and CD27 were used to sort naive, central memory, regulatory and stem cell-like memory CD4+ T cells. A purity above 95% was achieved for all sorted populations. PBMCs were separated immediately by Lymphoprep density gradient centrifugation and were stained directly, without being cultured. Samples were stained and sorted in pairs, with one healthy donor and one patient per experiment, so that batch effects were minimized. What the research found in general, with its limitations: Because small numbers of individuals were included in the HLA sub-analyses, any influence of HLA type on TCRB rearrangement was left unresolved. Naive, central memory and regulatory TCRB repertoires appeared more similar among patients than among healthy donors. Because cDNA was sequenced instead of genomic DNA, activated cells with high expression could be over-represented, although the groups did not differ in activation or CD3 levels. At VDJ recombination sites, patients with type 1 diabetes made fewer insertions and deleted more nucleotides, a pattern implying thymic rearrangement abnormalities. A moderate but significant shortening of TCRB CDR3 length was observed in type 1 diabetes patients in all four CD4+ subsets. Shorter templates might have been favored by PCR, but patient and control samples were amplified and corrected together, so both groups would have been affected equally by any skew.

CDR1 SGHRS and CDR2 YFSETQ were looked up in the germline V gene. The CDR3 sequence holds 12 residues, the cysteine and phenylalanine included. Only the CDR3 part of the read is kept: 36 bases, read in frame from the first base. V is shortened by 0 bases, J by 4 bases, and the region joining them spans 5 bases. The rearranged chain carries TRBV5-1 and TRBJ2-7, with the identity of the D gene unclear. This receptor was identified in a man aged 18-30 years with type 1 diabetes. Sequencing input: naive CD4+ T cells from blood. The cell subset or site label of this sample denotes: true naive CD4+ T cells. The nucleotide sequence reads TGCGCCAGCAGCTTGGGGGGTTACGAGCAGTACTTC. The translation is CASSLGGYEQYF. The CDR3, completed at both ends by the reference TRBV5-1 and TRBJ2-7 genes, gives the full variable domain KAGVTQTPRYLIKTRGQQVTLSCSPISGHRSVSWYQQTPGQGLQFLFEYFSETQRNKGNFPGRFSGRQFSNSRSEMNVSTLELGDSALYLCASSLGGYEQYFGPGTRLTVT.